This T cell receptor (beta chain) was recorded in a study of blood T cell repertoires in COVID-19. Study overall: PBMCs, B-cell-depleted T cells, or T cells were the source of the cDNA or gDNA that made up the material.

In the case of this clone: No conserved phenylalanine or tryptophan is present at the end of the CDR3, so a read error is the likely explanation. The limits of the CDR3 on the DNA are not certain, so only TCRdb's listed CDR3 is given.

The protocol was immunoSEQ multiplex PCR, while the TCRdb copy is restricted to in-frame clones and leaves out a portion. The data show roughly 340,000 clones, with around 89% seen just once and approximately 3% held by the top ten. The CDR3 sequence runs 9 residues, both termini included. The source is a woman in her 30s with COVID-19, enrolled during active disease. This rearrangement joins TRBV7-5 to TRBJ2-3; the DNA was not compared with TRBD2, the D call given in the table. TRBV7-5 represents a pseudogene. Source material: peripheral blood. The CDR3 loop is CARSPRALI.